In its sample, the clone carrying this TCR beta chain was seen many times. Its antigen remains unidentified. V lost 4 bases to trimming and J lost 5 bases; unmatched junction nucleotides: 2. This CDR3 spans 13 amino acids. The sample comes from a study of metastatic and nonmetastatic thyroid tumors. Study observations and caveats: Reportedly, malignant thyroid tumors had significantly higher TCR beta diversity than benign nodules, in blood and tumor.

Thyroid surgery took place with no prior treatment in any patient. TCRdb reprocessed the PCR reads via MiXCR. Found here are tens of thousands of clones, 20% to 25% of them singletons; the top ten hold 4% to 5%. The chain is built from TRBV12-3 or TRBV12-4 and TRBJ1-5; 7 positions match TRBD1. The clonotype was recovered from a female donor with papillary thyroid cancer or a benign thyroid nodule (not recorded which). Some clones in this sample may be carry-over from other donors' samples. Sequencing was performed on blood. CDR3 DNA sequence: TGTGCCAGCAGTTGGGACAGCCATCAGCCCCAGCATTTT. Protein: CASSWDSHQPQHF.